These T cell receptor beta chains were read from a single sample in a study of T cells after yellow fever vaccination. TCRdb re-called the 5' RACE reads through MiXCR, storing one row per CDR3 protein. The data contain some 340,000 distinct CDR3 sequences, roughly 4.3% of them singletons. Material: PBMCs, obtained 5 days after the yellow fever booster vaccination. The receptors come from a man in his late teens or twenties who received the YFV17D yellow fever vaccine. Both conserved end residues are part of each CDR3. The D gene is left open where the match is weak. Rows give clone size only sometimes, using once, few, many, or a class for an expanded clone.

D gene	J gene	V gene	clone size	CDR3 protein	CDR3 DNA
NA	TRBJ1-2	TRBV12-3/TRBV12-4	many	CASSLAQGDYGYTF	TGTGCCAGCAGTTTAGCGCAGGGCGACTATGGCTACACCTTC
TRBD1	TRBJ1-3	TRBV6-5	NA	CASSYSIQGIAGNTIYF	TGTGCCAGCAGTTACTCGATACAGGGGATTGCTGGAAACACCATATATTTT
TRBD1	TRBJ1-2	TRBV6-6	NA	CASRDRGPYGYTF	TGTGCCAGCCGGGACAGGGGACCGTATGGCTACACCTTC
NA	TRBJ1-1	TRBV19	few	CASRREGRSTNTEAFF	TGTGCCAGTAGAAGGGAGGGGCGAAGTACGAACACTGAAGCTTTCTTT
NA	TRBJ2-1	TRBV19	few	CASSIGQGYEQFF	TGTGCCAGTAGTATAGGGCAGGGGTATGAGCAGTTCTTC
TRBD1	TRBJ1-4	TRBV20-1	few	CSATDRAYEKLFF	TGCAGTGCCACCGACAGGGCCTATGAAAAACTGTTTTTT
NA	TRBJ2-5	TRBV9	many	CASSVRADQETQYF	TGTGCCAGCAGCGTACGAGCGGACCAAGAGACCCAGTACTTC
TRBD2	TRBJ2-1	TRBV27	many	CASSLGGGATGEQFF	TGTGCCAGCAGTTTAGGCGGGGGGGCCACTGGTGAGCAGTTCTTC
NA	TRBJ2-7	TRBV6-5	many	CASSSSSWAPYEQYF	TGTGCCAGCAGTTCCTCCTCGTGGGCCCCCTACGAGCAGTACTTC
NA	TRBJ2-3	TRBV5-1	few	CASSPTPSTDTQYF	TGCGCCAGCAGCCCAACCCCTAGCACAGATACGCAGTATTTT
TRBD1	TRBJ2-2	TRBV7-6	NA	CASSPSWWTGGTGELFF	TGTGCCAGCAGCCCGTCTTGGTGGACAGGGGGAACCGGGGAGCTGTTTTTT
NA	TRBJ2-1	TRBV24-1	few	CATGASGAEQFF	TGTGCCACCGGAGCCTCCGGGGCTGAGCAGTTCTTC
NA	TRBJ1-2	TRBV20-1	NA	CSARPREGGYTF	TGCAGTGCTAGACCGAGGGAAGGGGGCTACACCTTC
NA	TRBJ2-3	TRBV5-1	few	CASSLAEGRDTQYF	TGCGCCAGCAGCTTGGCCGAGGGCAGGGATACGCAGTATTTT
NA	TRBJ1-4	TRBV27	few	CASSFTGRREKLFF	TGTGCCAGCAGTTTTACGGGAAGGCGTGAAAAACTGTTTTTT
NA	TRBJ2-5	TRBV6-5	few	CASSYSRFELQETQYF	TGTGCCAGCAGTTACTCGAGATTCGAATTACAAGAGACCCAGTACTTC
NA	TRBJ2-3	TRBV7-7	many	CASSFRGGSTDTQYF	TGTGCCAGCAGCTTTAGGGGGGGGTCCACAGATACGCAGTATTTT
TRBD1	TRBJ1-1	TRBV6-2/TRBV6-3	few	CASSYGNRGRNTEAFF	TGTGCCAGCAGTTACGGTAACAGGGGGAGGAACACTGAAGCTTTCTTT
NA	TRBJ2-2	TRBV7-3	NA	CASSQGGRKNTGELFF	TGTGCCAGCAGCCAGGGGGGCAGGAAGAACACCGGGGAGCTGTTTTTT
NA	TRBJ1-1	TRBV6-5	NA	CASSYAGGMNTEAFF	TGTGCCAGCAGTTACGCGGGGGGGATGAACACTGAAGCTTTCTTT
TRBD1	TRBJ2-3	TRBV6-1	few	CASPGTGHTDTQYF	TGTGCCAGCCCGGGGACAGGGCACACAGATACGCAGTATTTT
NA	TRBJ2-7	TRBV6-2/TRBV6-3	many	CASSYSWGGGYEQYF	TGTGCCAGCAGTTACTCCTGGGGTGGAGGCTACGAGCAGTACTTC
TRBD2	TRBJ2-2	TRBV3-1	few	CASSQGLAGETGELFF	TGTGCCAGCAGCCAGGGACTAGCGGGGGAGACCGGGGAGCTGTTTTTT
NA	TRBJ2-5	TRBV6-5	few	CASGLVGRETQYF	TGTGCCAGCGGATTAGTGGGCCGTGAGACCCAGTACTTC
NA	TRBJ2-1	TRBV7-9	few	CASTLRGASDEQFF	TGTGCCAGCACCCTCCGGGGGGCGTCTGATGAGCAGTTCTTC
TRBD2	TRBJ2-2	TRBV10-3	NA	CAARLAGGPTGELFF	TGTGCCGCGCGACTAGCGGGGGGGCCCACCGGGGAGCTGTTTTTT
NA	TRBJ1-1	TRBV7-9	NA	CASSPHEGTTEAFF	TGTGCCAGCAGCCCCCACGAAGGGACCACTGAAGCTTTCTTT
NA	TRBJ1-5	TRBV20-1	many	CSARPDRNQPQHF	TGCAGTGCTAGGCCGGATCGTAATCAGCCCCAGCATTTT
NA	TRBJ1-1	TRBV27	NA	CASSPKTGNTEAFF	TGTGCCAGCAGTCCGAAGACAGGGAACACTGAAGCTTTCTTT
TRBD1	TRBJ1-4	TRBV4-3	NA	CASSQQGAGEKLFF	TGCGCCAGCAGCCAACAGGGGGCAGGTGAAAAACTGTTTTTT
NA	TRBJ1-2	TRBV10-2	many	CASSAVGYGYTF	TGCGCCAGCAGTGCCGTTGGGTATGGCTACACCTTC
NA	TRBJ2-1	TRBV9	few	CASSPSSVGEQFF	TGTGCCAGCAGCCCCTCCAGTGTCGGTGAGCAGTTCTTC
NA	TRBJ1-5	TRBV12-3/TRBV12-4	NA	CASSFQGDSNQPQHF	TGTGCCAGCAGTTTCCAGGGTGACAGCAATCAGCCCCAGCATTTT
NA	TRBJ2-3	TRBV9	few	CASSVGWGVGTDTQYF	TGTGCCAGCAGCGTAGGATGGGGGGTAGGCACAGATACGCAGTATTTT
NA	TRBJ1-6	TRBV7-2	NA	CASSAWGDHHF	TGTGCCAGCAGCGCCTGGGGAGACCACCACTTT
NA	TRBJ1-1	TRBV29-1	few	CSVDMGGNTEAFF	TGCAGCGTTGATATGGGAGGGAACACTGAAGCTTTCTTT
TRBD2	TRBJ2-1	TRBV4-1	NA	CASSQVFLAGGPSSYNEQFF	TGCGCCAGCAGCCAAGTTTTCCTAGCGGGGGGGCCGAGCTCCTACAATGAGCAGTTCTTC
TRBD2	TRBJ2-1	TRBV5-1	many	CASSFQVLAGVPQEQFF	TGCGCCAGCAGCTTTCAAGTACTAGCGGGGGTCCCGCAAGAGCAGTTCTTC
NA	TRBJ2-5	TRBV4-1	many	CASSRGELETQYF	TGCGCCAGCAGCCGAGGGGAGTTGGAGACCCAGTACTTC
NA	TRBJ1-6	TRBV20-1	NA	CSEDNSPLHF	TGCAGTGAAGATAATTCACCCCTCCACTTT
NA	TRBJ1-2	TRBV7-2	NA	CASSTQGRHTF	TGTGCCAGCAGCACACAGGGTCGTCACACCTTC
NA	TRBJ2-3	TRBV20-1	NA	CSASPMDTQYF	TGCAGTGCTAGTCCGATGGATACGCAGTATTTT
NA	TRBJ2-1	TRBV19	few	CASKRDFGEQFF	TGTGCCAGTAAGCGAGATTTCGGCGAGCAGTTCTTC
NA	TRBJ2-5	TRBV18	many	CASSPRGRSQYF	TGTGCCAGCTCACCACGAGGACGGTCCCAGTACTTC